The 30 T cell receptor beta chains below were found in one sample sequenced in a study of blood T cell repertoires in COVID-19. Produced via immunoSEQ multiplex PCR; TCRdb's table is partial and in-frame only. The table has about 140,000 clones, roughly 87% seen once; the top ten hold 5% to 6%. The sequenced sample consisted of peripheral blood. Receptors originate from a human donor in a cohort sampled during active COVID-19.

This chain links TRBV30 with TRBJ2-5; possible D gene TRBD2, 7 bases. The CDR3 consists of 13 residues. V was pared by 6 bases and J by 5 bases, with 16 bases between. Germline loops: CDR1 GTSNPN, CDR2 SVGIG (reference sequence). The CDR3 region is CACLIGGGETQYF. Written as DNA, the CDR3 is TGTGCCTGCCTAATAGGGGGAGGGGAGACCCAGTACTTC.

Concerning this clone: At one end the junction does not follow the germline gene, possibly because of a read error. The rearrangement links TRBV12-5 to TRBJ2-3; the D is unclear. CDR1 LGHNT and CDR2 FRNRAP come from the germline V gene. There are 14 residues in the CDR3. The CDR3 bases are TGTGCTAGTGGTTTGGACCTAGAAGCCAGATACGCAGTATTT. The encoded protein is CASGLDLEARYAVF.

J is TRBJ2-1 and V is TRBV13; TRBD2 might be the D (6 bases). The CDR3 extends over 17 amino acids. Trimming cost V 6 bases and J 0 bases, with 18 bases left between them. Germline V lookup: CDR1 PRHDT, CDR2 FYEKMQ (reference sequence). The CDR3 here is CASRPLTSSNSYNEQFF. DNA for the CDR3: TGTGCCAGCAGGCCGCTCACTAGCTCAAACTCCTACAATGAGCAGTTCTTC.

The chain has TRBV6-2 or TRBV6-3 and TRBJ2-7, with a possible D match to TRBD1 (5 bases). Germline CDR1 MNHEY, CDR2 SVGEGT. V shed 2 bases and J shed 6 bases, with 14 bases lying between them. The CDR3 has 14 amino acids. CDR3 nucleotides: TGTGCCAGCAGTTACGGGGCCTGGGGTGCCGAGCAGTACTTC. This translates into CASSYGAWGAEQYF.

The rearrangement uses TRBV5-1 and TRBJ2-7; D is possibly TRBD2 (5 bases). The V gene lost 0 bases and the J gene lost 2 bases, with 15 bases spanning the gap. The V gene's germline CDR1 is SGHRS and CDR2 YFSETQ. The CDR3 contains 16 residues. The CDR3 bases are TGCGCCAGCAGCTTGGATGGTCGGGGTGGGGCCTACGAGCAGTACTTC. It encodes CASSLDGRGGAYEQYF.

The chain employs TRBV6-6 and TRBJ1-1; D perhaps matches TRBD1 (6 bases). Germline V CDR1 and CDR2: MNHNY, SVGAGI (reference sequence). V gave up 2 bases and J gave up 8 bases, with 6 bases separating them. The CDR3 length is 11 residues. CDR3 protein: CASSYRGEAFF. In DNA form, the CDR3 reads TGTGCCAGCAGTTACAGGGGGGAAGCTTTCTTT.

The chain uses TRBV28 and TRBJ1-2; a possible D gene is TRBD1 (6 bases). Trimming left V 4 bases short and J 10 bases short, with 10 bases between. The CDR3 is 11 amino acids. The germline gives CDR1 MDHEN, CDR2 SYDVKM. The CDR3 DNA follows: TGTGCCAGCAGTTCGCACAGGGTCTACACCTTC. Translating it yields CASSSHRVYTF.

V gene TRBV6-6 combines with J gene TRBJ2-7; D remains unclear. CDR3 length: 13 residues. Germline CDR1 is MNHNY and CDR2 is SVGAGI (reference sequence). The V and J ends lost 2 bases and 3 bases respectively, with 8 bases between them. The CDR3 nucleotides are TGTGCCAGCAGTTACGAAAAACACTACGAGCAGTACTTC. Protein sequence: CASSYEKHYEQYF.

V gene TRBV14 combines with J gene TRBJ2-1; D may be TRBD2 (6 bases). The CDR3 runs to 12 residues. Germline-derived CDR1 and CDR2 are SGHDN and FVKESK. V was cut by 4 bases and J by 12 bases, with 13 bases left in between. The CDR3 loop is CASSPLGTRQFF. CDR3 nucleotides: TGTGCCAGCAGCCCCCTGGGGACTCGGCAGTTCTTC.

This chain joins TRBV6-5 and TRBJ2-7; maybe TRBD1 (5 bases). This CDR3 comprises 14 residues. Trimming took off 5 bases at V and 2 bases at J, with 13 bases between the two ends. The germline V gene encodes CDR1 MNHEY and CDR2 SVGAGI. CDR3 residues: CASSPGYATYEQYF. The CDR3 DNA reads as TGTGCCAGCAGTCCAGGGTACGCTACCTACGAGCAGTACTTC.

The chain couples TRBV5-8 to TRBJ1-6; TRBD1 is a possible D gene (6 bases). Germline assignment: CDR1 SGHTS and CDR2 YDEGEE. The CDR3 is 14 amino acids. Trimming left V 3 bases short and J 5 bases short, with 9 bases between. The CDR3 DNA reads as TGTGCCAGCAGCTGGGACACGGATAATTCACCCCTCCACTTT. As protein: CASSWDTDNSPLHF.

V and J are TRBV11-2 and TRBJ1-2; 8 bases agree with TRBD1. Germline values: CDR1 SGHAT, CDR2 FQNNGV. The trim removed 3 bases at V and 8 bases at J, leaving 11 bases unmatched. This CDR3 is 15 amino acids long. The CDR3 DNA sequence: TGTGCCAGCAGCTTCGGACAGGGATTGGGAGTCGGCTACACCTTC. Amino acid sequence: CASSFGQGLGVGYTF.

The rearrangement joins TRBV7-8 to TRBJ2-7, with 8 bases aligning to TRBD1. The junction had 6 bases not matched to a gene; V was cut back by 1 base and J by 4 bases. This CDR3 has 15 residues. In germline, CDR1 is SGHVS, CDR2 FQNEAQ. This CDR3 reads CASSLEGTGVYEQYF. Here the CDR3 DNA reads TGTGCCAGCAGCTTAGAGGGGACAGGAGTTTACGAGCAGTACTTC. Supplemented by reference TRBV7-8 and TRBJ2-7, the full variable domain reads GAGVSQSPRYKVAKRGQDVALRCDPISGHVSLFWYQQALGQGPEFLTYFQNEAQLDKSGLPSDRFFAERPEGSVSTLKIQRTQQEDSAVYLCASSLEGTGVYEQYFGPGTRLTVT.

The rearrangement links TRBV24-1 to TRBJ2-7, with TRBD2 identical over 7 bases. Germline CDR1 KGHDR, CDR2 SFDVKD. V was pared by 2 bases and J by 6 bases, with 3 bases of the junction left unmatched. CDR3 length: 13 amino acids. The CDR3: CATSDYPSGEQYF. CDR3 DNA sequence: TGTGCCACCAGTGATTACCCTAGCGGCGAGCAGTACTTC.

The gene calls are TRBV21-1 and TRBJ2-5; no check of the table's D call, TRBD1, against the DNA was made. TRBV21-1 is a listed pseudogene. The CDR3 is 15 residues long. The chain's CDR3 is CASSKAGDSQETQYF. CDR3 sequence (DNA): TGTGCCAGCAGCAAAGCCGGGGACAGTCAAGAGACCCAGTACTTC.

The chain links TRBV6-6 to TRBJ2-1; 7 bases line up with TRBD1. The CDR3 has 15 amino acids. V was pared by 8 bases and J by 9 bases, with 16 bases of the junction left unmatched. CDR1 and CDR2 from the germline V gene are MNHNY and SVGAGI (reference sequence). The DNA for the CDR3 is TGTGCCAGCGGACTCGACAGGGTCGGTTTCAGTGAGCAGTTCTTC. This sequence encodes CASGLDRVGFSEQFF.

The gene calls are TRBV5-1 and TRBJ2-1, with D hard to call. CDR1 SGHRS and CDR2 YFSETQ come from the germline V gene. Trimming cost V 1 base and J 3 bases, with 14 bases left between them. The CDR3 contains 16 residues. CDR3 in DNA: TGCGCCAGCAGCTTGATTTCGACGGGTCTCTACAATGAGCAGTTCTTC. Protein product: CASSLISTGLYNEQFF.

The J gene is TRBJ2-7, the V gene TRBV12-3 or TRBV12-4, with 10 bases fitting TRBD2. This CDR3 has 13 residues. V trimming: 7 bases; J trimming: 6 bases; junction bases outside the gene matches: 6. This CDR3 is CASTRGLAVEQYF. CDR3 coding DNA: TGTGCCAGCACCAGAGGACTAGCGGTCGAGCAGTACTTC.

As DNA, the CDR3 is TGTGCCAGCAGTTCGAATAATCCGGGACTAGCGGGAGGGAACCCCTACGAGCAGTACTTC. It codes for CASSSNNPGLAGGNPYEQYF. The genes are TRBV27 and TRBJ2-7; TRBD2 matches 16 bases. CDR1 and CDR2 (germline): MNHEY, SMNVEV (reference sequence). J lost 2 bases, V lost 4 bases, and 14 bases had no gene match. The CDR3 length is 20 residues.

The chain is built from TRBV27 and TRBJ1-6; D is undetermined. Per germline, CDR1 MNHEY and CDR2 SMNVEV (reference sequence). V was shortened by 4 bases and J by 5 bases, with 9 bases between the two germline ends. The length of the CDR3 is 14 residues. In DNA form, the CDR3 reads TGTGCCAGCAGTTGGACGGGGAATAATTCACCCCTCCACTTT. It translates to CASSWTGNNSPLHF.

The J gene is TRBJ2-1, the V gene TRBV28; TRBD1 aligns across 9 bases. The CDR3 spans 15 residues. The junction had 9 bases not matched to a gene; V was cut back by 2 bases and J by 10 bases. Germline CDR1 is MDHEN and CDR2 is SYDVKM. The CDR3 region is CASSLTGGEFREQFF. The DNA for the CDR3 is TGTGCCAGCAGTTTAACAGGGGGCGAGTTTAGGGAGCAGTTCTTC. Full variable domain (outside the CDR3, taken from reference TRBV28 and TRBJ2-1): DVKVTQSSRYLVKRTGEKVFLECVQDMDHENMFWYRQDPGLGLRLIYFSYDVKMKEKGDIPEGYSVSREKKERFSLILESASTNQTSMYLCASSLTGGEFREQFFGPGTRLTVL.

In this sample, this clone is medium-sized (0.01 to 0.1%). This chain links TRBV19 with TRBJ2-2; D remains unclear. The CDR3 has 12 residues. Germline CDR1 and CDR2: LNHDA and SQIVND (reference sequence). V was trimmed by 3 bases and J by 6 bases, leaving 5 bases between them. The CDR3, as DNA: TGTGCCAGTAGTATCGTCTCCGGGGAGCTGTTTTTT. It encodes CASSIVSGELFF.

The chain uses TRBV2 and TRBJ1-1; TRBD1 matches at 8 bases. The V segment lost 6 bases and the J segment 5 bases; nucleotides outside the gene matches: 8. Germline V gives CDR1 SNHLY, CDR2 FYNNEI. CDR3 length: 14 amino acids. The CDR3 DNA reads TGTGCCAGCAGGGGAGAAGGACAGGGAACTGAAGCTTTCTTT. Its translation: CASRGEGQGTEAFF.

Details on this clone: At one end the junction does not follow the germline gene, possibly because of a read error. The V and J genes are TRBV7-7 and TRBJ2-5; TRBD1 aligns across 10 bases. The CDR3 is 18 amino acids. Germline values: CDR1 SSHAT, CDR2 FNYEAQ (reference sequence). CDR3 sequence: CASSLGVTGGTHQETQYF. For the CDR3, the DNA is TGTGCTAGCAGCTTAGGGGTGACAGGGGGCACCCATCAAGAGACCCAGTACTTC.

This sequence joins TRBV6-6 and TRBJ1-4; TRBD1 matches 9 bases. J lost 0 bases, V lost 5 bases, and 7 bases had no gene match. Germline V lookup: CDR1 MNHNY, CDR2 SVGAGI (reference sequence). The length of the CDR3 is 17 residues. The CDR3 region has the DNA TGTGCCAGCAGTCTCGGGACAGGGATCCCAACTAATGAAAAACTGTTTTTT. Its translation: CASSLGTGIPTNEKLFF.

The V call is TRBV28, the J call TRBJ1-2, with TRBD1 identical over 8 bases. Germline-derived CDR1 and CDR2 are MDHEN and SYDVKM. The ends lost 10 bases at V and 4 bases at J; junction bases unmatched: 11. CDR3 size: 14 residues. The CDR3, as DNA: TGTGCCACCCTACTCTCCGGGACAGGCTATGGCTACACCTTC. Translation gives CATLLSGTGYGYTF.

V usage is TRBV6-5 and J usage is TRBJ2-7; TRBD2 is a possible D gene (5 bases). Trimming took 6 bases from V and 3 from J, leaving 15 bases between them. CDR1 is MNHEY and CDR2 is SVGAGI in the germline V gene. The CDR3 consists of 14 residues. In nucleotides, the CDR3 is TGTGCCAGCAGGCCCCGGACTCTGCTCTACGAGCAGTACTTC. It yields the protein CASRPRTLLYEQYF.

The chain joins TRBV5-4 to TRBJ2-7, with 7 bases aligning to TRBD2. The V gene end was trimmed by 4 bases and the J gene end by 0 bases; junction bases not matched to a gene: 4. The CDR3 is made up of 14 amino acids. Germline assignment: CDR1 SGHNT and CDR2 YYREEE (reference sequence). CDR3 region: CASSHSGPSYEQYF. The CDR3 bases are TGTGCCAGCAGCCATAGCGGGCCCTCCTACGAGCAGTACTTC. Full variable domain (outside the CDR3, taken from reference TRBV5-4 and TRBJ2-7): ETGVTQSPTHLIKTRGQQVTLRCSSQSGHNTVSWYQQALGQGPQFIFQYYREEENGRGNFPPRFSGLQFPNYSSELNVNALELDDSALYLCASSHSGPSYEQYFGPGTRLTVT.

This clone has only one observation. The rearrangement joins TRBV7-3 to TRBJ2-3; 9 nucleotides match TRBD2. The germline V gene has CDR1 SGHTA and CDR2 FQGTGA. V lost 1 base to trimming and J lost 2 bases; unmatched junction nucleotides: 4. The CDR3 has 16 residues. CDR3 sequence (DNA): TGTGCCAGCAGCTTAAGGGCTAGCGGGGCCACAGATACGCAGTATTTT. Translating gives CASSLRASGATDTQYF.

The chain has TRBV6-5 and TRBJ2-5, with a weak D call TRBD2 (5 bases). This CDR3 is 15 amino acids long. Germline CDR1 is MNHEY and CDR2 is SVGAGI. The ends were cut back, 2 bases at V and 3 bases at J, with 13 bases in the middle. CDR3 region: CASSYAGGFKETQYF. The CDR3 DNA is TGTGCCAGCAGTTACGCTGGCGGGTTTAAAGAGACCCAGTACTTC.